A selection of T cell receptor beta chains follows, all from one sample in a study of human T cells and chemical hapten exposure. TCRdb reprocessed the RACE reads with MiXCR, giving one entry per CDR3 protein. This sample has a few hundred thousand distinct CDR3 sequences, with 6% to 7% found just once. Sequenced material: whole blood, taken in connection with sensitization to the hapten diphenylcyclopropenone (DPC). These receptors were taken from a woman between 18 and 29 years old with alopecia areata. Some clones in this sample may be carry-over from other donors' samples. Both conserved end residues are part of each CDR3. The order of the fields is D gene, J gene, V gene, clone size, CDR3 DNA, CDR3 protein. D genes are given only for firm matches. Expanded clones are given a class, and other clones once, few, many or no size at all.

d_gene: TRBD1
j_gene: TRBJ1-2
v_gene: TRBV28
abundance: few
CDR3nt: TGTGCCAGCAGACAGGGGGTTCTCTATGGCTACACCTTC
CDR3aa: CASRQGVLYGYTF

d_gene: .
j_gene: TRBJ2-3
v_gene: TRBV4-1
abundance: few
CDR3nt: TGCGCCAGCAGCCAAGTTCCTGGATACACAGATACGCAGTATTTT
CDR3aa: CASSQVPGYTDTQYF

d_gene: .
j_gene: TRBJ2-7
v_gene: TRBV2
abundance: few
CDR3nt: TGTGCCATAGGAGGGAACTACGAGCAGTACTTC
CDR3aa: CAIGGNYEQYF

d_gene: .
j_gene: TRBJ1-1
v_gene: TRBV12-3/TRBV12-4
abundance: many
CDR3nt: TGTGCCAGCAGTTTATCCGGGACGGCCACTGAAGCTTTCTTT
CDR3aa: CASSLSGTATEAFF

d_gene: .
j_gene: TRBJ2-3
v_gene: TRBV7-2
abundance: few
CDR3nt: TGTGCCAGCAGCTTCGCCGGCTTCACAGATACGCAGTATTTT
CDR3aa: CASSFAGFTDTQYF

d_gene: .
j_gene: TRBJ2-2
v_gene: TRBV21-1
abundance: few
CDR3nt: TGTGCCAGCAGAGACCCGAACACCGGGGAGCTGTTTTTT
CDR3aa: CASRDPNTGELFF

d_gene: TRBD1
j_gene: TRBJ2-3
v_gene: TRBV2
abundance: .
CDR3nt: TGTGCCAGCATTCCCGGACAGGGGTCAGATACGCAGTATTTT
CDR3aa: CASIPGQGSDTQYF

d_gene: .
j_gene: TRBJ2-2
v_gene: TRBV6-2/TRBV6-3
abundance: few
CDR3nt: TGTGCCACCAGACAGCCTCTTGACCGGGTGTCCGGGGAGCTGTTTTTT
CDR3aa: CATRQPLDRVSGELFF

d_gene: .
j_gene: TRBJ1-3
v_gene: TRBV6-1
abundance: .
CDR3nt: TGTGCCAGCAGTTCACACAGGGCAGCCGGAAACACCATATATTTT
CDR3aa: CASSSHRAAGNTIYF

d_gene: .
j_gene: TRBJ2-1
v_gene: TRBV7-2
abundance: many
CDR3nt: TGTGCCAGCAGCTTATTTCAGGGGCACAATGAGCAGTTCTTC
CDR3aa: CASSLFQGHNEQFF

d_gene: TRBD2
j_gene: TRBJ2-3
v_gene: TRBV28
abundance: .
CDR3nt: TGTGCCAGCAGTGTTACTAGCGGGGGCCAGTTATATTCAGATACGCAGTATTTT
CDR3aa: CASSVTSGGQLYSDTQYF

d_gene: .
j_gene: TRBJ2-6
v_gene: TRBV5-1
abundance: .
CDR3nt: TGCGCCAGCACTGAACCTGGGGCCAACGTCCTGACTTTC
CDR3aa: CASTEPGANVLTF

d_gene: .
j_gene: TRBJ1-1
v_gene: TRBV12-3/TRBV12-4
abundance: few
CDR3nt: TGTGCCAGCACCCTTAGGGAGGGTCGGAATGAAGCTTTCTTT
CDR3aa: CASTLREGRNEAFF

d_gene: .
j_gene: TRBJ2-5
v_gene: TRBV7-9
abundance: few
CDR3nt: TGTGCCAGCAGACCGGGGTACCAAGAGACCCAGTACTTC
CDR3aa: CASRPGYQETQYF

d_gene: .
j_gene: TRBJ2-6
v_gene: TRBV5-1
abundance: many
CDR3nt: TGCGCCAGCAGCTTGAGGGCCTCTGGGGCCAACGTCCTGACTTTC
CDR3aa: CASSLRASGANVLTF

d_gene: .
j_gene: TRBJ2-7
v_gene: TRBV5-4
abundance: .
CDR3nt: TGTGCCAGCATGAGTTCCGGGACTCCCTCCTACGAGCAGTACTTC
CDR3aa: CASMSSGTPSYEQYF